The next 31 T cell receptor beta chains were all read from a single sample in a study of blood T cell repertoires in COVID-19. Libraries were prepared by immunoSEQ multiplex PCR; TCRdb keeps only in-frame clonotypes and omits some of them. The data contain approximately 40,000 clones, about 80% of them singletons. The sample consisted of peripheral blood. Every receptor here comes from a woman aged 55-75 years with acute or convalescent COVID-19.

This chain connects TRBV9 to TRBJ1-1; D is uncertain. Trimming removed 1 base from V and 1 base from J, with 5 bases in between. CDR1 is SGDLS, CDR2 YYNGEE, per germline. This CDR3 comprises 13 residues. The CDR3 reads CASSVYGNTEAFF. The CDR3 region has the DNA TGTGCCAGCAGCGTATACGGGAACACTGAAGCTTTCTTT.

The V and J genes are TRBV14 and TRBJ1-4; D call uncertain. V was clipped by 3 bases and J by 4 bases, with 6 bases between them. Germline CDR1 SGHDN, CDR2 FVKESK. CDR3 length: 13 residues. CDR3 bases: TGTGCCAGCAGCCAGCGGGTTAATGAAAAACTGTTTTTT. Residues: CASSQRVNEKLFF.

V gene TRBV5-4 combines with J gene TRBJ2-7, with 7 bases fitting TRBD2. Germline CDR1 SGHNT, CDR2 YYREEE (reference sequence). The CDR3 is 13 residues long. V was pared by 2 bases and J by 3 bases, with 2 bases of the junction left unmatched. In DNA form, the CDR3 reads TGTGCCAGCAGCTTAGCGGGAAACTACGAGCAGTACTTC. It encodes CASSLAGNYEQYF.

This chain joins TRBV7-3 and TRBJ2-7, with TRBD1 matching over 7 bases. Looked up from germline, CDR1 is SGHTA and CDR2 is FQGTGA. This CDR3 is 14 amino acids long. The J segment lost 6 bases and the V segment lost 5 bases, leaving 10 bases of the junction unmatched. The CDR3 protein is CASSPTATGAEQYF. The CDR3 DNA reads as TGTGCCAGCAGCCCCACCGCCACAGGGGCCGAGCAGTACTTC.

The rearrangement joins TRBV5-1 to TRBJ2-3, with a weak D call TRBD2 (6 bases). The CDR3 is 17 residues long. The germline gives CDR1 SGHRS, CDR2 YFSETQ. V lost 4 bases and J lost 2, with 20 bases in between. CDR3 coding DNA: TGCGCCAGCAGCGGTGGCCGTGGCGGGATATTCACAGATACGCAGTATTTT. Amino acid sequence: CASSGGRGGIFTDTQYF.

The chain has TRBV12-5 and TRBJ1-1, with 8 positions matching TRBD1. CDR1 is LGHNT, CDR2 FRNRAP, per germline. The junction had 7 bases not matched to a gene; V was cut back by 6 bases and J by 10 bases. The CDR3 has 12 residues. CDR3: CASGSGQGRAFF. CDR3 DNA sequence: TGTGCTAGTGGGTCTGGACAGGGAAGAGCTTTCTTT.

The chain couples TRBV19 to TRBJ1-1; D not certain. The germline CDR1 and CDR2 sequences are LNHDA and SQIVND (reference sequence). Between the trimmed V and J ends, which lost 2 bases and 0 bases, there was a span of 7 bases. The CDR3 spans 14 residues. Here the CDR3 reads CASSIPTLNTEAFF. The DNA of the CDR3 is TGTGCCAGTAGTATACCGACACTGAACACTGAAGCTTTCTTT.

This CDR3 reads CATSDPGQGASYGYTF. The CDR3 coding sequence is TGTGCCACCAGTGACCCCGGACAGGGGGCTTCGTATGGCTACACCTTC. The rearrangement joins TRBV24-1 to TRBJ1-2, with 11 bases lining up with TRBD1. This CDR3 spans 16 amino acids. Germline CDR1 is KGHDR and CDR2 is SFDVKD. With V trimmed by 4 bases and J by 5 bases, 8 bases remained unmatched.

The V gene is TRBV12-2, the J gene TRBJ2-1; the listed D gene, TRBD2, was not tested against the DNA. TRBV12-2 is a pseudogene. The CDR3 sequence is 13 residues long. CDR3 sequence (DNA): TGTGCAAGTTCGGCGGGGTTATACAATGAGCAGTTCTTC. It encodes CASSAGLYNEQFF.

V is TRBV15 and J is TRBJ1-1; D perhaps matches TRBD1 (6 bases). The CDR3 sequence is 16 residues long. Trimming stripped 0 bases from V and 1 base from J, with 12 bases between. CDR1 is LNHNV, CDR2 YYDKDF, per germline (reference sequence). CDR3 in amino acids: CATSRELGGANTEAFF. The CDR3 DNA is TGTGCCACCAGCAGAGAATTAGGGGGGGCGAACACTGAAGCTTTCTTT.

The CDR3 DNA follows: TGTGCCAGCAGCTTGGCGGGGCAGGACATCTACGAGCAGTACTTC. Protein product: CASSLAGQDIYEQYF. The chain carries TRBV7-8 and TRBJ2-7; D might be TRBD2 (6 bases). Per the germline V gene, CDR1 is SGHVS and CDR2 is FQNEAQ. V lost 3 bases to trimming and J lost 3 bases, with 15 bases between them. The CDR3 loop spans 15 amino acids.

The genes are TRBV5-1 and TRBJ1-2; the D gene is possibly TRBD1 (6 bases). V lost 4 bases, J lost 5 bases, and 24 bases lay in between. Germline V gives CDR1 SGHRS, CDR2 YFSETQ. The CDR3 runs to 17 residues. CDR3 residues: CASSPDPGQSRRYGYTF. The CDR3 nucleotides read TGCGCCAGCAGCCCAGACCCCGGACAGTCCCGGCGTTATGGCTACACCTTC.

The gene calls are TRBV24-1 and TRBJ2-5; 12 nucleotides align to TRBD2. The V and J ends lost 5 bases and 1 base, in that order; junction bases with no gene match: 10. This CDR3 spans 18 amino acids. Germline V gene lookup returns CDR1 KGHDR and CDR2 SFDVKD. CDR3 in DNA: TGTGCCACCAGTGGCAGGCCTAGCGGGGGGGAGGTCCAAGAGACCCAGTACTTC. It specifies CATSGRPSGGEVQETQYF.

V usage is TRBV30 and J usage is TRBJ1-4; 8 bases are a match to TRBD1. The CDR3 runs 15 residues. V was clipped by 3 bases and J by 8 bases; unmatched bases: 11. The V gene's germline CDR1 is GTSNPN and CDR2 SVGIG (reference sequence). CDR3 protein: CAWSVRTGTWEKLFF. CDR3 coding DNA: TGTGCCTGGAGCGTCCGGACAGGGACCTGGGAAAAACTGTTTTTT.

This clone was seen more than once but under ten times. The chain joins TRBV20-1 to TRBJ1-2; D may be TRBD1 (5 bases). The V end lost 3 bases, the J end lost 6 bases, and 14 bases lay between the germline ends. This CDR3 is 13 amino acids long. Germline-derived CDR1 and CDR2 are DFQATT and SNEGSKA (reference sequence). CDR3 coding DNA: TGCAGTGCTAGTACCCCAGGCAGGGATGGCTACACCTTC. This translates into CSASTPGRDGYTF.

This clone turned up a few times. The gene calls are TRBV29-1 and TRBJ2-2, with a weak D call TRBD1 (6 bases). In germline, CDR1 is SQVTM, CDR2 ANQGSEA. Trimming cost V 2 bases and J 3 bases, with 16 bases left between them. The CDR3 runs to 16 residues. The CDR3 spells CSVEIFPGVDTGELFF. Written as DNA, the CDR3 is TGCAGCGTTGAAATTTTTCCAGGGGTTGACACCGGGGAGCTGTTTTTT.

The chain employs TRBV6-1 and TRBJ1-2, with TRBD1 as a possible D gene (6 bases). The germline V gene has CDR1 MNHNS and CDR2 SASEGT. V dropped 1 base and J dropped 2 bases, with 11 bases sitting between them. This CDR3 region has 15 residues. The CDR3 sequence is CASSEDPGENYGYTF. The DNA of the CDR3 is TGTGCCAGCAGTGAAGATCCAGGGGAAAACTATGGCTACACCTTC.

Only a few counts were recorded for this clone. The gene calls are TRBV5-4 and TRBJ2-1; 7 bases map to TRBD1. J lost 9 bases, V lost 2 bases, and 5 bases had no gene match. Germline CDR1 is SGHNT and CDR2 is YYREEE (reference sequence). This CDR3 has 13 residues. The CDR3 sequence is CASSLDRVSEQFF. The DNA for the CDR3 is TGTGCCAGCAGCTTAGACAGGGTTAGTGAGCAGTTCTTC. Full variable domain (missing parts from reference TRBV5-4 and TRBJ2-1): ETGVTQSPTHLIKTRGQQVTLRCSSQSGHNTVSWYQQALGQGPQFIFQYYREEENGRGNFPPRFSGLQFPNYSSELNVNALELDDSALYLCASSLDRVSEQFFGPGTRLTVL.

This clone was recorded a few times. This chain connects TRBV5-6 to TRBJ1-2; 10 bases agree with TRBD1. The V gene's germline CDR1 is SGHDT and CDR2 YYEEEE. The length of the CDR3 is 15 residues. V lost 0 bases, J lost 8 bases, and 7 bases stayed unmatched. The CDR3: CASSLVDRDRGGYTF. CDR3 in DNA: TGTGCCAGCAGCTTGGTCGACCGGGACAGGGGAGGCTACACCTTC.

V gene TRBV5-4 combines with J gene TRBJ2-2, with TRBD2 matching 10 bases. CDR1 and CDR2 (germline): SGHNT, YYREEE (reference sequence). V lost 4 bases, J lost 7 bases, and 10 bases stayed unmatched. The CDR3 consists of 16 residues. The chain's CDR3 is CASSDPQREGIGELFF. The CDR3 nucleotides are TGTGCCAGCAGCGACCCTCAGCGGGAGGGCATCGGGGAGCTGTTTTTT.

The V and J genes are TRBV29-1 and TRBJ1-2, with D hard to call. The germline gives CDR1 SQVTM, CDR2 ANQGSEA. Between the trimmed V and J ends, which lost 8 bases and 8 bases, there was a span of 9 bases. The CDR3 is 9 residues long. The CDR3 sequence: CSSTPGYTF. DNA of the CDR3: TGCAGCTCAACTCCCGGCTACACCTTC.

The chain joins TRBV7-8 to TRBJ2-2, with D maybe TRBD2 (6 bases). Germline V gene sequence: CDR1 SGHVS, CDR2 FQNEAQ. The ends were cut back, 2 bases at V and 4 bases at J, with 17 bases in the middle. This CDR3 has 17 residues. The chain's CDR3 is CASSLWLRGPITGELFF. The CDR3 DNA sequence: TGTGCCAGCAGCTTATGGCTGCGGGGCCCGATCACCGGGGAGCTGTTTTTT.

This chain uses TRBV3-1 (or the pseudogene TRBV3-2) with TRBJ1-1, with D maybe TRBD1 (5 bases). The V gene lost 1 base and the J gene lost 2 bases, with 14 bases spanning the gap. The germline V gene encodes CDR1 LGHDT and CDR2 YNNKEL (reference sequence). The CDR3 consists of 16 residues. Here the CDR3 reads CASSQGVGGVNTEAFF. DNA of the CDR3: TGTGCCAGCAGCCAAGGGGTCGGAGGGGTAAACACTGAAGCTTTCTTT.

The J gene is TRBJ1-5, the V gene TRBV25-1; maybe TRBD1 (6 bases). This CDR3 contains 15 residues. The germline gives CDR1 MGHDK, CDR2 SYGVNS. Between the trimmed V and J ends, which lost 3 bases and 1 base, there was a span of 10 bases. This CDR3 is CASSDQGHSNQPQHF. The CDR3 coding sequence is TGTGCCAGCAGTGACCAGGGGCACAGCAATCAGCCCCAGCATTTT.

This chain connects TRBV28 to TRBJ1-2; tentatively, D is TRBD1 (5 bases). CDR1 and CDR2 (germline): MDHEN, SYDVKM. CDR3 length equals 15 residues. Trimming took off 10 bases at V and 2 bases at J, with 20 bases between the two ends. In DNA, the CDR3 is TGTGCCACCGGTGGGGGGGACGTAAAAAACTATGGCTACACCTTC. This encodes CATGGGDVKNYGYTF.

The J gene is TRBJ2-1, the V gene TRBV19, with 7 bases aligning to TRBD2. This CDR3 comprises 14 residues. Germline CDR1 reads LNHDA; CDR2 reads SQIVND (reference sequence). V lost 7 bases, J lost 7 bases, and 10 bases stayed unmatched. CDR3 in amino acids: CASTPGRAGNEQFF. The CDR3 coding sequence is TGTGCCAGTACCCCGGGGAGGGCGGGGAATGAGCAGTTCTTC.

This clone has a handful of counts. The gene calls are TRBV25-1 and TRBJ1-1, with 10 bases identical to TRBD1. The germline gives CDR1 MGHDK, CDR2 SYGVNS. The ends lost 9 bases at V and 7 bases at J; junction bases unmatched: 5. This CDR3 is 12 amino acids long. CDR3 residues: CASRQGALEAFF. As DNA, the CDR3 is TGTGCCAGTAGACAGGGGGCTCTTGAAGCTTTCTTT.

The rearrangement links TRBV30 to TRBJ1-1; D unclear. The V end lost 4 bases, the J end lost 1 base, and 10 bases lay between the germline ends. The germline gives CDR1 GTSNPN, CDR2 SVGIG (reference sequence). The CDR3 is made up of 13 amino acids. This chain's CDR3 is CAWNTEWNTEAFF. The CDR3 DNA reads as TGTGCCTGGAATACAGAGTGGAACACTGAAGCTTTCTTT.

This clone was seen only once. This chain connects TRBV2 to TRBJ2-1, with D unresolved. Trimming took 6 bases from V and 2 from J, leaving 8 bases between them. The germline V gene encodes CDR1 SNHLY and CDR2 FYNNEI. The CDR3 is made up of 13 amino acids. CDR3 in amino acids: CASSSQTYNEQFF. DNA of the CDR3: TGTGCCAGCAGCTCCCAGACCTACAATGAGCAGTTCTTC. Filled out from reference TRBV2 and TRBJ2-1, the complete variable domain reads EPEVTQTPSHQVTQMGQEVILRCVPISNHLYFYWYRQILGQKVEFLVSFYNNEISEKSEIFDDQFSVERPDGSNFTLKIRSTKLEDSAMYFCASSSQTYNEQFFGPGTRLTVL.

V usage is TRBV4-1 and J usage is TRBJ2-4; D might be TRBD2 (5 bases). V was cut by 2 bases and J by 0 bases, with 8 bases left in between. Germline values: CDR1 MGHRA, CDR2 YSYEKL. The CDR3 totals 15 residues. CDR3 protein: CASSQRGLAKNIQYF. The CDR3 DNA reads TGCGCCAGCAGCCAACGCGGGCTAGCCAAAAACATTCAGTACTTC.

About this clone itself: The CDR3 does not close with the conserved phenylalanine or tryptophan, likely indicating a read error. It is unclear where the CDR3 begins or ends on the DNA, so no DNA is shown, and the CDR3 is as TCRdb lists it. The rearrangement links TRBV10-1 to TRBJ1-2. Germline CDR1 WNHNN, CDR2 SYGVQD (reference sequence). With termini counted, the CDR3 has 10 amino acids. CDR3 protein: CASSESAAPR.